This T cell receptor (beta chain) was sequenced in a study of T cells in Graves' hyperthyroidism and ophthalmopathy. Germline assignment: CDR1 SQVTM and CDR2 ANQGSEA. There are 13 residues in the CDR3. V lost 4 bases and J 2 bases, leaving 10 bases between the germline ends. This clonotype has at least ten counts. Amplified regions were TCR beta CDR3 sequences from RNA transcripts. When the TCR CDR3 underwent first-round RT-PCR, the HTBI primer set was used. TCRdb re-called the multiplex PCR reads through MiXCR, storing one row per CDR3 protein. The sample comprises a few hundred thousand distinct CDR3 sequences, roughly 13% of which are singletons, and 4% to 6.5% rests with the top ten.

Sequenced: blood. This receptor was identified in a woman between 18 and 29 years old with Graves' hyperthyroidism. The J gene is TRBJ2-3, the V gene TRBV29-1, with a tentative D call TRBD2 (5 bases). CDR3 region: CSVAGGPTDTQYF. The CDR3 nucleotides read TGCAGCGTTGCGGGCGGGCCCACAGATACGCAGTATTTT.